The clone carrying this T cell receptor (beta chain) came up many times. Its cognate antigen is unknown. This sample was taken from a study of T cells in Graves' hyperthyroidism and ophthalmopathy. Uncontrolled infection, other autoimmune disease, pregnancy or lactation excluded patients. Germline CDR1 reads MDHEN; CDR2 reads SYDVKM. CDR3 length equals 13 residues. The V end was cut by 3 bases, the J end by 2 bases, with 8 bases between. Amplification targeted TCR beta CDR3 regions from RNA transcripts. Using the HTBI primer set, a first-round RT-PCR was run on the TCR CDR3. Each CDR3 protein gets one entry after TCRdb re-called the multiplex PCR reads with MiXCR. Of roughly 530,000 distinct CDR3 sequences in the sample, more than 15% were seen once. General study results and limits: The model anticipated ophthalmopathy a median 6.5 months pre-onset. The blood repertoire included most of the expanded thyroid clonotypes above 0.001.

The source material was blood. The TCR originated in a woman younger than 30 with Graves' ophthalmopathy. This rearrangement joins TRBV28 to TRBJ2-7; no firm D call. This CDR3 reads CASSFQGPYEQYF. DNA of the CDR3: TGTGCCAGCAGTTTTCAAGGTCCCTACGAGCAGTACTTC.